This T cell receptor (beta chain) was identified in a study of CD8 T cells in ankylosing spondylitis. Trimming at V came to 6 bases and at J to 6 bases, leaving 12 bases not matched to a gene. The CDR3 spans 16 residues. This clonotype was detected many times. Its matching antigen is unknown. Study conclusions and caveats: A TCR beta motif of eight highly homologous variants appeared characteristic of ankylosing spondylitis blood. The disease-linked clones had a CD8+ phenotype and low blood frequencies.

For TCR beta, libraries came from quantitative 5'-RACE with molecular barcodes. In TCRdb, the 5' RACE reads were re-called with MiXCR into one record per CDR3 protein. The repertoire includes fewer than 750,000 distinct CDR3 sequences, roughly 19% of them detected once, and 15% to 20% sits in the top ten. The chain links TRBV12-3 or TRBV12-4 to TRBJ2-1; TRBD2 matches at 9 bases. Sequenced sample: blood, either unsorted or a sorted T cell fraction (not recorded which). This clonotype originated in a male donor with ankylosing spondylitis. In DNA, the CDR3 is TGTGCCAGCAGCATCTTAGCGGGAGTGGTGAGCAATGAGCAGTTCTTC. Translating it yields CASSILAGVVSNEQFF.